Listed below are T cell receptor beta chains from one sample, sequenced in a study of cytomegalovirus exposure and HLA in healthy donors. The method was immunoSEQ multiplex PCR; TCRdb's version includes in-frame clones alone and lacks a portion of them. The repertoire holds 100,000 to 150,000 clones, roughly 80% seen once, with about 7.3% in the top ten. The sequenced sample was PBMCs. Receptors were obtained from a male donor in good health and CMV-seronegative. The CDR3 runs from the conserved cysteine through the conserved F or W. Fields, in order: V gene, J gene, clone size, CDR3 length, D gene, CDR3 protein, CDR3 DNA. A D gene is named only where the DNA matches it firmly. A clone size is listed for some rows: how often the clone was seen (once, few, many), or a class if it is expanded.

TRBV18	TRBJ2-5	NA	13	NA	CASSSPTGETQYF	TGTGCCAGCTCATCCCCTACGGGAGAGACCCAGTACTTC
TRBV30	TRBJ1-2	NA	16	NA	CAWEGGTSGVDYGYTF	TGTGCCTGGGAAGGGGGTACCTCCGGGGTCGACTATGGCTACACCTTC
TRBV28	TRBJ2-7	NA	19	TRBD2	CASSLPSGSRSYSSYEQYF	TGTGCCAGCAGTTTACCCAGCGGGAGTCGGAGCTATAGCTCCTACGAGCAGTACTTC
TRBV7-2	TRBJ1-1	NA	16	NA	CASSLAYRGARTEAFF	TGTGCCAGCAGCTTAGCGTACCGGGGGGCGAGGACTGAAGCTTTCTTT
TRBV12-2	TRBJ2-2	NA	16	NA	CASRPTRDQNTGELFF	TGTGCAAGTCGCCCTACCCGGGATCAGAACACCGGGGAGCTATTTTTT
TRBV7-3	TRBJ2-2	NA	16	TRBD2	CASSSSGGTNTGELFF	TGTGCCAGCAGCTCCTCGGGAGGGACCAACACCGGGGAGCTGTTTTTT
TRBV18	TRBJ2-5	NA	13	NA	CASSQEYQETQYF	TGTGCCAGCTCACAAGAGTACCAAGAGACCCAGTACTTC
TRBV30	TRBJ2-7	NA	13	NA	CAWSMDSFYEQYF	TGTGCCTGGAGTATGGACAGTTTCTACGAGCAGTACTTC
TRBV6-4	TRBJ2-4	NA	17	NA	CASSDSGLGGAKNIQYF	TGTGCCAGCAGTGACTCGGGTCTGGGGGGAGCCAAAAACATTCAGTACTTC
TRBV27	TRBJ2-1	once	17	TRBD1	CASHVGTGGGFYNEQFF	TGTGCCAGCCATGTGGGGACAGGGGGCGGGTTTTACAATGAGCAGTTCTTC
TRBV13	TRBJ2-5	NA	14	TRBD2	CASTEKRGGETQYF	TGTGCCAGCACCGAAAAACGGGGGGGGGAGACCCAGTACTTC
TRBV28	TRBJ1-1	NA	15	NA	CASSLPYRQDRKAFF	TGTGCCAGCAGTTTACCGTATCGACAGGATAGAAAAGCTTTCTTT